A selection of T cell receptor beta chains follows, all from one sample in a study of T cell responses to AZD1222 COVID-19 vaccine. Using immunoSEQ multiplex PCR, the repertoire was profiled, and TCRdb retains in-frame clones only, with some absent. The sample carries about 98,000 clones, roughly 88% recorded once. This specimen was peripheral blood, taken on day 0 of MenACWY control vaccination. Receptor source: an adult in good health. The CDR3 runs from the conserved cysteine through the conserved F or W. The D gene is left open where the match is weak. Not all rows give a size; the values are once, few, many and, for expanded clones, a class.

j_call d_call v_call clone_size cdr3_aa cdr3_nt
TRBJ1-5 . TRBV19 . CASSTGALEGQPQHF TGTGCCAGTAGTACCGGGGCTTTGGAAGGTCAGCCCCAGCATTTT
TRBJ1-6 TRBD1 TRBV7-9 . CASSPGQGVNSPLHF TGTGCCAGCAGCCCCGGACAGGGGGTAAATTCACCCCTCCACTTT
TRBJ2-3 . TRBV6-4 . CASSELGTSTDTQYF TGTGCCAGCAGTGAGTTGGGGACTAGCACAGATACGCAGTATTTT
TRBJ1-2 . TRBV3-1/TRBV3-2 . CASSQGEYSGYTF TGTGCCAGCAGCCAAGGGGAGTATTCTGGCTACACCTTC
TRBJ1-5 . TRBV5-1 once CASSLGGANSNQPQHF TGCGCCAGCAGCTTGGGAGGGGCAAATAGCAATCAGCCCCAGCATTTT
TRBJ1-3 TRBD1 TRBV4-3 . CASSPDRGQGNTIYF TGCGCCAGCAGCCCGGACAGGGGGCAAGGAAACACCATATATTTT
TRBJ2-7 TRBD1 TRBV29-1 . CSVGDRGYEQYF TGCAGCGTCGGGGACAGGGGCTACGAGCAGTACTTC
TRBJ1-1 . TRBV5-4 . CASSLNGGRVLTEAFF TGTGCCAGCAGCTTGAACGGGGGCCGGGTATTGACTGAAGCTTTCTTT
TRBJ1-5 TRBD1 TRBV28 . CASSTTGWGNQPQHF TGTGCCAGCAGCACGACAGGGTGGGGCAATCAGCCCCAGCATTTT
TRBJ1-5 . TRBV15 . CATSRGGQPQHF TGTGCCACCAGCCGCGGGGGTCAGCCCCAGCATTTT
TRBJ2-7 TRBD2 TRBV5-1 . CASSPQAGGPSYEQYF TGCGCCAGCAGCCCCCAGGCGGGGGGCCCGTCCTACGAGCAGTACTTC
TRBJ2-3 . TRBV24-1 . CATSDQGQGTDTQYF TGTGCCACCAGTGATCAAGGGCAGGGAACAGATACGCAGTATTTT
TRBJ2-1 . TRBV29-1 . CSAGQGNEQFF TGCAGCGCTGGGCAGGGGAATGAGCAGTTCTTC
TRBJ1-2 . TRBV19 . CASSREIGTRKGYTF TGTGCCAGTAGTCGCGAGATCGGGACGAGAAAAGGCTACACCTTC
TRBJ2-3 TRBD1 TRBV28 . CASGRRTGGTDTQYF TGTGCCAGCGGGCGTCGGACAGGGGGTACAGATACGCAGTATTTT
TRBJ1-1 TRBD1 TRBV6-2/TRBV6-3 . CASSYSGQGATEAFF TGTGCCAGCAGTTACTCTGGACAGGGCGCCACTGAAGCTTTCTTT
TRBJ2-1 TRBD1 TRBV5-1 . CASSLGQLAYNEQFF TGCGCCAGCAGCCTGGGACAGTTGGCTTACAATGAGCAGTTCTTC
TRBJ2-2 . TRBV7-3 . CASSLQGRNTGELFF TGTGCCAGCAGCTTACAGGGGAGGAACACCGGGGAGCTGTTTTTT
TRBJ1-2 . TRBV6-1 . CASSEADQLNYGYTF TGTGCCAGCAGTGAAGCAGACCAACTTAACTATGGCTACACCTTC
TRBJ2-3 TRBD2 TRBV5-1 few CASSSGLAGGANTQYF TGCGCCAGCAGCTCCGGACTAGCGGGGGGGGCGAATACGCAGTATTTT
TRBJ1-4 . TRBV29-1 . CSVAVGATNEKLFF TGCAGCGTTGCAGTGGGGGCAACTAATGAAAAACTGTTTTTT
TRBJ1-1 . TRBV3-1/TRBV3-2 . CASSKKGDGTSEAFF TGTGCCAGCAGCAAGAAAGGGGACGGAACATCTGAAGCTTTCTTT
TRBJ1-2 . TRBV15 . CATSRGAGYGYTF TGTGCCACCAGCAGGGGGGCGGGATATGGCTACACCTTC
TRBJ1-3 . TRBV12-3/TRBV12-4 . CAGGGASGNTIYF TGTGCCGGCGGGGGGGCATCTGGAAACACCATATATTTT
TRBJ2-5 . TRBV5-1 . CASSGETQYF TGCGCCAGCAGTGGAGAGACCCAGTACTTC
TRBJ2-7 . TRBV28 . CASSSGVHEQYF TGTGCCAGCAGTTCAGGGGTCCACGAGCAGTACTTC
TRBJ1-1 . TRBV28 . CASMYGNTEAFF TGTGCCAGCATGTACGGGAACACTGAAGCTTTCTTT
TRBJ1-1 . TRBV6-6 . CASSYPRTAEAFF TGTGCCAGCAGTTACCCCAGGACAGCCGAAGCTTTCTTT
TRBJ1-5 . TRBV3-1/TRBV3-2 . CASSSRRDSNQPQHF TGTGCCAGCAGCTCCCGACGGGATAGCAATCAGCCCCAGCATTTT
TRBJ2-5 . TRBV6-5 . CASSYYETQYF TGTGCCAGCAGTTACTACGAGACCCAGTACTTC
TRBJ2-5 . TRBV3-1/TRBV3-2 . CASSETYTQETQYF TGTGCCAGCAGCGAGACCTACACCCAAGAGACCCAGTACTTC
TRBJ2-2 . TRBV3-1/TRBV3-2 . CASSQARYPGELFF TGTGCCAGCAGCCAAGCACGGTACCCCGGGGAGCTGTTTTTT
TRBJ1-3 . TRBV4-1 . CASSQDGLSGNTIYF TGCGCCAGCAGCCAAGATGGGCTCTCTGGAAACACCATATATTTT
TRBJ1-2 TRBD1 TRBV24-1 . CATSAGTGGNYGYTF TGTGCCACCAGTGCCGGGACAGGGGGCAACTATGGCTACACCTTC
TRBJ1-5 TRBD1 TRBV6-1 . CASSEASGTGRIDQPQHF TGTGCCAGCAGTGAAGCCAGTGGGACAGGGCGAATTGATCAGCCCCAGCATTTT
TRBJ1-2 . TRBV2 . CASSVRKGGYGYTF TGTGCCAGCAGTGTAAGGAAGGGGGGTTATGGCTACACCTTC
TRBJ1-1 . TRBV12-3/TRBV12-4 once CASSGSSRGEAFF TGTGCCAGCAGCGGTAGTTCCAGGGGCGAAGCTTTCTTT
TRBJ1-5 . TRBV5-8 . CASSLISNQPQHF TGTGCCAGCAGCTTAATCAGCAATCAGCCCCAGCATTTT
TRBJ1-2 . TRBV28 . CASSLWFTSGNYGYTF TGTGCCAGCAGTTTATGGTTCACATCCGGAAACTATGGCTACACCTTC
TRBJ1-6 . TRBV6-4 few CASSDGDNSPLHF TGTGCCAGCAGTGACGGGGATAATTCACCCCTCCACTTT
TRBJ2-1 . TRBV28 . CASSLSALREQFF TGTGCCAGCAGTTTATCGGCCCTGAGGGAGCAGTTCTTC
TRBJ1-1 TRBD1 TRBV6-5 . CASRAGGQGRTEAFF TGTGCCAGCAGGGCGGGGGGACAGGGTAGGACTGAAGCTTTCTTT
TRBJ1-6 TRBD1 TRBV6-4 . CASSDSGTGSPLHF TGTGCCAGCAGTGACTCCGGGACAGGTTCACCCCTCCACTTT
TRBJ2-7 TRBD1 TRBV19 once CASGQGPYEQYF TGTGCCAGTGGACAGGGCCCCTACGAGCAGTACTTC
TRBJ1-5 . TRBV9 . CASSVAGMSNQPQHF TGTGCCAGCAGCGTAGCGGGGATGAGCAATCAGCCCCAGCATTTT
TRBJ1-5 . TRBV19 . CASTQWGDAQPQHF TGTGCCAGTACCCAGTGGGGAGACGCTCAGCCCCAGCATTTT
TRBJ1-5 TRBD1 TRBV4-2 . CASSQGGQGYQPQHF TGTGCCAGCAGCCAAGGGGGACAGGGGTATCAGCCCCAGCATTTT
TRBJ1-1 . TRBV7-3 once CASSLSLRTEAFF TGTGCCAGCAGCTTAAGTTTAAGGACTGAAGCTTTCTTT